The 28 T cell receptor beta chains in this list originate from one sample, sequenced in a study of blood T cells in healthy people across ages. Together with a sample-barcoded 5' primer, a J-beta primer mix was included in a second PCR lasting about 7 to 11 cycles. TCRdb used MiXCR to reprocess the 5' RACE reads, holding one entry per CDR3 protein. Of about 830,000 distinct CDR3 sequences listed, roughly 60% are singletons. Sequencing used blood. The receptors stem from a man aged 25-45 years in good health.

The rearrangement joins TRBV6-1 to TRBJ1-5; 7 positions match TRBD1. This CDR3 is built from 14 residues. V lost 4 bases to trimming and J lost 4 bases; unmatched junction nucleotides: 4. Germline V gives CDR1 MNHNS, CDR2 SASEGT. CDR3 loop: CASSGQGENQPQHF. DNA for the CDR3: TGTGCCAGCAGTGGACAGGGTGAAAATCAGCCCCAGCATTTT.

The chain joins TRBV20-1 to TRBJ1-1, with unresolved D. Germline CDR1 is DFQATT and CDR2 is SNEGSKA (reference sequence). The CDR3 runs to 14 residues. V shed 1 base and J shed 1 base, with 10 bases lying between them. The CDR3 sequence is CSARGSAANTEAFF. CDR3 DNA: TGCAGTGCTAGAGGGTCGGCGGCGAACACTGAAGCTTTCTTT.

The chain links TRBV7-2 to TRBJ2-1, with TRBD1 identical over 8 bases. CDR1 is SGHTA and CDR2 is FQGNSA in the germline V gene. The CDR3 has 18 residues. The ends lost 5 bases at V and 4 bases at J; junction bases unmatched: 16. DNA of the CDR3: TGTGCCAGCAGCCCAGGTAGGGGGCAGGGGGCGCAGTACAATGAGCAGTTCTTC. Its protein product is CASSPGRGQGAQYNEQFF.

This clonotype appeared a single time. This chain connects TRBV12-3 or TRBV12-4 to TRBJ2-6; no reliable D call. The CDR3 is 15 residues long. V dropped 3 bases and J dropped 2 bases, with 8 bases sitting between them. The CDR3 coding sequence is TGTGCCAGCAGTTTTGTGGTCCCTGGGGCCAACGTCCTGACTTTC. This translates into CASSFVVPGANVLTF.

The chain joins TRBV11-1 to TRBJ2-1; 8 nucleotides match TRBD2. This CDR3 has 18 residues. Germline trimming cut 2 bases from V and 2 bases from J; bases unmatched to any gene: 11. Germline CDR1 is SGHAT and CDR2 is FQDESV (reference sequence). The CDR3, as DNA: TGTGCCAGCAGCTTAATTTTAATCGGGGGGGCTGCCTACAATGAGCAGTTCTTC. Protein product: CASSLILIGGAAYNEQFF. The variable domain in full, with the rest retrieved from reference TRBV11-1 and TRBJ2-1, is EAEVAQSPRYKITEKSQAVAFWCDPISGHATLYWYRQILGQGPELLVQFQDESVVDDSQLPKDRFSAERLKGVDSTLKIQPAELGDSAMYLCASSLILIGGAAYNEQFFGPGTRLTVL.

The gene calls are TRBV20-1 and TRBJ2-7; the D gene is possibly TRBD2 (5 bases). Trimming stripped 5 bases from V and 1 base from J, with 15 bases between. Germline-derived CDR1 and CDR2 are DFQATT and SNEGSKA (reference sequence). The CDR3 consists of 14 residues. DNA for the CDR3: TGCAGTGCTTGGTCCGGGGATGGGTCCTACGAGCAGTACTTC. Its translation is CSAWSGDGSYEQYF.

This clonotype turned up a few times. The chain links TRBV12-3 or TRBV12-4 to TRBJ2-3; no definite D call. V was pared by 4 bases and J by 6 bases, with 5 bases between. This CDR3 has 11 amino acids. CDR3 in DNA: TGTGCCAGCAGTTCTTACGATACGCAGTATTTT. Protein product: CASSSYDTQYF.

The gene calls are TRBV10-3 and TRBJ1-5, with D uncertain. The V end lost 0 bases, the J end lost 2 bases, and 5 bases lay between the germline ends. Germline CDR1 ENHRY, CDR2 SYGVKD. The CDR3 loop spans 14 amino acids. CDR3 sequence (DNA): TGTGCCATCAGTGAGTCCAATGGCAATCAGCCCCAGCATTTT. Translating it yields CAISESNGNQPQHF.

Notes on this clonotype: A much larger clone sits a single nucleotide away, making a read error possible. The chain recombines TRBV20-1 with TRBJ2-5, with D tentatively TRBD1 or TRBD2 (5 bases each). CDR3 length: 14 amino acids. Trimming removed 5 bases at V and 1 base at J, with 14 bases between. Germline V gene lookup returns CDR1 DFQATT and CDR2 SNEGSKA (reference sequence). The CDR3 DNA is TGCAGTGCTCCTGACACAGGACTCCAAGAGACCCAGTACTTC. It specifies CSAPDTGLQETQYF.

This chain uses TRBV2 with TRBJ2-4, with D perhaps given as TRBD1 or TRBD2 (6 bases each). Trimming cost V 4 bases and J 3 bases, with 13 bases left between them. Germline-derived CDR1 and CDR2 are SNHLY and FYNNEI. The CDR3 length is 15 residues. The CDR3 nucleotides are TGTGCCAGCAGTGCTCGGGGGCTCTACAAAAACATTCAGTACTTC. Its protein is CASSARGLYKNIQYF.

The chain combines TRBV7-2 with TRBJ1-1; D is unresolved. Germline CDR1 is SGHTA and CDR2 is FQGNSA. This CDR3 contains 14 residues. With 1 base removed from V and 1 base from J, the gap between germline ends came to 7 bases. The CDR3 spells CASSLGARNTEAFF. The CDR3, as DNA: TGTGCCAGCAGCTTAGGTGCGAGGAACACTGAAGCTTTCTTT.

The rearrangement uses TRBV5-1 and TRBJ2-2; tentatively, D is TRBD1 (6 bases). In germline, CDR1 is SGHRS, CDR2 YFSETQ. Trimming left V 4 bases short and J 11 bases short, with 9 bases between. This CDR3 is built from 11 residues. CDR3 bases: TGCGCCAGCAGCCCGGACAGAGAGCTGTTTTTT. It specifies CASSPDRELFF.

This clonotype appeared once. V usage is TRBV6-1 and J usage is TRBJ2-3; D might be TRBD2 (6 bases). CDR1 and CDR2 (germline): MNHNS, SASEGT. V was cut by 1 base and J by 2 bases, with 22 bases left in between. This CDR3 spans 19 amino acids. CDR3 in amino acids: CASSEEMAGRSGPTDTQYF. CDR3 sequence (DNA): TGTGCCAGCAGTGAAGAAATGGCAGGGAGGTCCGGGCCCACAGATACGCAGTATTTT.

This clonotype was counted between two and nine times. V is TRBV27 and J is TRBJ2-3; no clear D. V was clipped by 5 bases and J by 0 bases, with 15 bases between them. The CDR3 is 16 amino acids. CDR1 and CDR2 (germline): MNHEY, SMNVEV (reference sequence). Here the CDR3 DNA reads TGTGCCAGCAGTCTGCGCTGTAGTATCAGCACAGATACGCAGTATTTT. Protein sequence: CASSLRCSISTDTQYF.

This clonotype was found a few times. V usage is TRBV4-3 and J usage is TRBJ2-6, with 10 nucleotides matching TRBD1. Germline V lookup: CDR1 LGHNA, CDR2 YSLEER. This CDR3 has 22 residues. Unmatched junction bases numbered 15, after V lost 0 bases and J lost 1 base. CDR3 in DNA: TGCGCCAGCAGCCAAGAACTTATCTTGGACAGGGGGATTCGGTCTGGGGCCAACGTCCTGACTTTC. Amino acids: CASSQELILDRGIRSGANVLTF.

The genes are TRBV4-3 and TRBJ1-4; 9 positions match TRBD1. Trimming removed 3 bases from V and 7 bases from J; junction bases left unmatched: 6. The length of the CDR3 is 15 residues. From germline, CDR1 is LGHNA and CDR2 YSLEER. CDR3 in amino acids: CASSQTQGAREKLFF. The CDR3 DNA follows: TGCGCCAGCAGCCAGACACAGGGGGCTCGTGAAAAACTGTTTTTT.

The chain uses TRBV20-1 and TRBJ2-5; TRBD2 aligns across 7 bases. The germline V gene has CDR1 DFQATT and CDR2 SNEGSKA (reference sequence). V dropped 5 bases and J dropped 5; count of bases not matched to a gene: 14. The CDR3 sequence is 15 residues long. CDR3 amino acids: CSALRLAGVGETQYF. The CDR3 region has the DNA TGCAGTGCTCTTCGACTGGCGGGGGTCGGGGAGACCCAGTACTTC.

The chain recombines TRBV30 with TRBJ2-4, with D perhaps TRBD1 or TRBD2 (5 bases each). The assigned J gene may be wrong: the sequence end matches TRBJ2-7 better. Germline V gene lookup returns CDR1 GTSNPN and CDR2 SVGIG (reference sequence). The CDR3 runs 13 residues. CDR3 sequence (DNA): TGTGCCTGGAGGCTTGGCAGGGACGGCGAGCAGTACTTC. Translation gives CAWRLGRDGEQYF.

The rearrangement joins TRBV4-2 to TRBJ2-5; the D is unclear. V was trimmed by 0 bases and J by 2 bases, leaving 4 bases between them. CDR3 length: 13 amino acids. Germline V gene sequence: CDR1 LGHNA, CDR2 YNFKEQ. The CDR3 spells CASSQDGQETQYF. CDR3 DNA: TGTGCCAGCAGCCAAGATGGTCAAGAGACCCAGTACTTC.

There are a few counts of this clonotype. The chain couples TRBV5-1 to TRBJ1-6; maybe TRBD1 (6 bases). V was cut by 0 bases and J by 8 bases, with 12 bases left in between. The CDR3 spans 15 residues. Looked up from germline, CDR1 is SGHRS and CDR2 is YFSETQ. The CDR3 sequence is CASSLVGGGDSPLHF. The DNA for the CDR3 is TGCGCCAGCAGCTTGGTAGGCGGGGGCGATTCACCCCTCCACTTT. Together with reference TRBV5-1 and TRBJ1-6, the CDR3 gives the full variable domain: KAGVTQTPRYLIKTRGQQVTLSCSPISGHRSVSWYQQTPGQGLQFLFEYFSETQRNKGNFPGRFSGRQFSNSRSEMNVSTLELGDSALYLCASSLVGGGDSPLHFGNGTRLTVT.

CDR3 residues: CASSYDRSFNEKLFF. The CDR3 DNA sequence: TGTGCCAGCAGTTACGATCGGTCCTTTAATGAAAAACTGTTTTTT. The chain links TRBV6-5 to TRBJ1-4; D not certain. V lost 2 bases and J lost 4, with 11 bases in between. The germline V gene has CDR1 MNHEY and CDR2 SVGAGI. The CDR3 extends over 15 amino acids.

The chain joins TRBV12-3 or TRBV12-4 to TRBJ2-3; D gene ambiguous. V was cut by 5 bases and J by 4 bases, with 13 bases left in between. CDR3 size: 14 residues. The CDR3 here is CASSPPSGPDTQYF. For the CDR3, the DNA is TGTGCCAGCAGTCCCCCCTCAGGCCCAGATACGCAGTATTTT.

This clonotype turned up a few times. The germline gene is not matched at one end of the junction; a read error may be the cause. The chain joins TRBV28 to TRBJ2-4; D is ambiguous. CDR1 and CDR2 (germline): MDHEN, SYDVKM. This CDR3 is built from 13 residues. In nucleotides, the CDR3 is TGTGTCAGCAGCCCGCTAGCCAAAAACATTCAGTACTTC. Its protein is CVSSPLAKNIQYF.

This chain links TRBV11-2 with TRBJ2-5, with D possibly TRBD2 on 6 matching bases. Trimming took 9 bases from V and 5 from J, leaving 19 bases between them. This CDR3 is built from 14 residues. The germline V gene has CDR1 SGHAT and CDR2 FQNNGV. For the CDR3, the DNA is TGTGCCAGTATGAAGTGGAGGGAAGGGGAGACCCAGTACTTC. Encoded protein: CASMKWREGETQYF.

Here the CDR3 DNA reads TGTGCCAGCAGTTACTCGAGCGCTGGACAGGACGTCTATGGCTACACCTTC. Translating gives CASSYSSAGQDVYGYTF. J is TRBJ1-2 and V is TRBV6-5, with 7 bases matching TRBD1. Germline V CDR1 and CDR2: MNHEY, SVGAGI. Unmatched junction bases numbered 11, after V lost 0 bases and J lost 4 bases. The CDR3 covers 17 residues.

Concerning this clonotype itself: One end of the junction is discordant with germline, which a read error may explain. This chain links TRBV5-4 with TRBJ2-4, with unresolved D. The end of the DNA aligns better with TRBJ2-5, so the J call may be wrong. The V gene's germline CDR1 is SGHNT and CDR2 YYREEE (reference sequence). The CDR3 covers 13 residues. The CDR3 is CAGSSSVGETQYF. Written as DNA, the CDR3 is TGTGCCGGCAGCTCGTCAGTTGGAGAGACCCAGTACTTC.

The chain carries TRBV4-3 and TRBJ1-2; a possible D gene is TRBD1 (5 bases). The CDR3 spans 16 residues. Germline V CDR1 and CDR2: LGHNA, YSLEER. Trimming stripped 0 bases from V and 6 bases from J, with 17 bases between. CDR3 DNA: TGCGCCAGCAGCCAAGAGTCCTTTGGGGCGCTTAATGGCTACACCTTC. Protein product: CASSQESFGALNGYTF.

The genes are TRBV20-1 and TRBJ2-3; TRBD2 agrees at 16 bases. CDR3 length equals 18 residues. J lost 6 bases, V lost 1 base, and 10 bases had no gene match. Germline CDR1 reads DFQATT; CDR2 reads SNEGSKA (reference sequence). The CDR3 coding sequence is TGCAGTGCTAGAGTTAACTCGGGACTAGCGGGGGGGCGGGATACGCAGTATTTT. This translates into CSARVNSGLAGGRDTQYF.